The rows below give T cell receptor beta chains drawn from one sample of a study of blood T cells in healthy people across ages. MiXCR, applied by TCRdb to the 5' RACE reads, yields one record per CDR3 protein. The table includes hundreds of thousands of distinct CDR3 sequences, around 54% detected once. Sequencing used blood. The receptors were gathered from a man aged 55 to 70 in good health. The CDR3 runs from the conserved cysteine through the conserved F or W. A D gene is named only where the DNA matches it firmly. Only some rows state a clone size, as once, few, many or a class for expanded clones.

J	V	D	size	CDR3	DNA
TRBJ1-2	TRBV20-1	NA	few	CSARGGGGYTF	TGCAGTGCTAGAGGGGGTGGAGGCTACACCTTC
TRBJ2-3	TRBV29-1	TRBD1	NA	CSVGGQGADTQYF	TGCAGCGTTGGGGGACAGGGGGCAGATACGCAGTATTTT
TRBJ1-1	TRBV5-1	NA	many	CASSLQLDRNGEAFF	TGCGCCAGCAGCTTACAACTAGACAGGAATGGTGAAGCTTTCTTT
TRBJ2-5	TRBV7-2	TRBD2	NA	CASSPKSGGATDTQYF	TGTGCCAGCAGCCCCAAGAGCGGGGGCGCGACAGATACGCAGTACTTC
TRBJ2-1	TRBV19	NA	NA	CASKRNNEQFF	TGTGCCAGTAAGAGAAACAATGAGCAGTTCTTC
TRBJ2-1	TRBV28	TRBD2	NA	CASSSPKREWSYNEQFF	TGTGCCAGCAGTTCCCCCAAGCGGGAGTGGTCCTACAATGAGCAGTTCTTC
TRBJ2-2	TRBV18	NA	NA	CASSPRGRRNTGELFF	TGTGCCAGCTCACCACGGGGACGAAGGAACACCGGGGAGCTGTTTTTT
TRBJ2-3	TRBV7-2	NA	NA	CASSPSLTGTQYF	TGTGCCAGCAGCCCCTCCTTAACGGGTACGCAGTATTTT
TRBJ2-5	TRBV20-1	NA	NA	CSARELSVRQETQYF	TGCAGTGCTAGAGAGCTCTCCGTCCGGCAAGAGACCCAGTACTTC
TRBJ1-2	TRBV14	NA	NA	CASSHLGSPFYGYTF	TGTGCCAGCAGCCACCTCGGGAGTCCTTTCTATGGCTACACCTTC
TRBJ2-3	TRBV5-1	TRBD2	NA	CASRTGTSGGSTDTQYF	TGCGCCAGCAGAACCGGGACGAGCGGGGGTAGCACAGATACGCAGTATTTT
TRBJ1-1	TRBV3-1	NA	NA	CASSPDTNTEAFF	TGTGCCAGCAGCCCGGACACAAACACTGAAGCTTTCTTT
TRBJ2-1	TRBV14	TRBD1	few	CASSRGQGGPDEQFF	TGTGCCAGCAGCCGCGGACAGGGTGGTCCGGATGAGCAGTTCTTC
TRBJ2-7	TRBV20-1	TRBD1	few	CSAARGQGHEQYF	TGCAGTGCGGCTAGGGGGCAGGGCCACGAGCAGTACTTC
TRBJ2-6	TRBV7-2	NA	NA	CASSLAWEANVLTF	TGTGCCAGCAGCTTAGCATGGGAGGCCAACGTCCTGACTTTC
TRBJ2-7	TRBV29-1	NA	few	CSVSVSQGSYEQYF	TGCAGCGTTTCCGTGTCGCAGGGGTCCTACGAGCAGTACTTC
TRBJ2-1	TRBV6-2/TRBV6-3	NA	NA	CASSYSNQNNEQFF	TGTGCCAGCAGTTACTCGAATCAAAACAATGAGCAGTTCTTC
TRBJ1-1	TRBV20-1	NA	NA	CSAGAGAGTEAFF	TGCAGTGCAGGGGCCGGGGCGGGCACTGAAGCTTTCTTT
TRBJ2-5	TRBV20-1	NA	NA	CSARGTARETQYF	TGCAGTGCTAGGGGAACTGCTCGGGAGACCCAGTACTTC
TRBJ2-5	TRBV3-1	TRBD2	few	CASARGETQYF	TGTGCCAGCGCGCGGGGGGAGACCCAGTACTTC
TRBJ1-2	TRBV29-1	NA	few	CSVGAGTSGYGYTF	TGCAGCGTTGGGGCTGGGACAAGTGGTTATGGCTACACCTTC
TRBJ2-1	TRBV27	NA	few	CASRRTRDTNNEQFF	TGTGCCAGCAGACGGACGCGGGATACCAACAATGAGCAGTTCTTC
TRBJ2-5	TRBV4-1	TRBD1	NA	CASSQAGQGEETQYF	TGCGCCAGCAGCCAAGCCGGACAGGGGGAAGAGACCCAGTACTTC
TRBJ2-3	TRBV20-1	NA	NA	CSARAGGLRTDTQYF	TGCAGTGCTAGAGCGGGGGGCCTACGCACAGATACGCAGTATTTT
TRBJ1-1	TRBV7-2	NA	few	CASSLQGYSVNTEAFF	TGTGCCAGCAGCTTACAGGGGTATTCAGTGAACACTGAAGCTTTCTTT
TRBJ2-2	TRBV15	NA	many	CATSRDAGHSNTGELFF	TGTGCCACCAGCAGAGATGCGGGACATTCGAACACCGGGGAGCTGTTTTTT
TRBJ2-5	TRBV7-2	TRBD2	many	CASSLVASGGETQYF	TGTGCCAGCAGCTTAGTGGCTAGCGGGGGGGAGACCCAGTACTTC
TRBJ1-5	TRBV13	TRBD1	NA	CASSPRQGQPQHF	TGCGCCAGCAGCCCCCGACAGGGTCAGCCCCAGCATTTT
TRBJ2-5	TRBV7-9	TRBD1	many	CASSLQGAGETQYF	TGTGCCAGCAGCCTCCAGGGGGCCGGAGAGACCCAGTACTTC
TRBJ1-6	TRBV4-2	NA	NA	CASSQDPEGSNSPLHF	TGTGCCAGCAGCCAAGATCCCGAGGGTTCGAATTCACCCCTCCACTTT
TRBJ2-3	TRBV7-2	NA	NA	CASSARLMGQGDTQYF	TGTGCCAGCAGCGCTAGGCTTATGGGGCAGGGAGATACGCAGTATTTT